This is a list of T cell receptor beta chains from one sample in a study of OX40 agonist ivuxolimab in advanced cancers. The table came from immunoSEQ multiplex PCR; TCRdb's copy has only in-frame clones and leaves some out. The sample lists some 17,000 clones; roughly 87% were seen once. The input for sequencing was CD4+ or CD8+ T cells sorted from blood, taken in a trial of the OX40 agonist ivuxolimab. These receptors originate from an adult with an advanced solid tumor such as melanoma, head and neck, liver or kidney cancer. Each CDR3 is given with its conserved first and last residue. Fields, in order: J gene, D gene, clone size, V gene, CDR3 protein, CDR3 DNA. A D gene is named only where the DNA matches it firmly. Size is stated for part of the rows, as once, few or many counts, or as a class when the clone is expanded.

j_call: TRBJ2-5
d_call: NA
clone_size: NA
v_call: TRBV5-1
cdr3_aa: CASSSVGLWETQYF
cdr3_nt: TGCGCCAGCAGCTCTGTGGGGTTATGGGAGACCCAGTACTTC

j_call: TRBJ1-2
d_call: NA
clone_size: few
v_call: TRBV7-3
cdr3_aa: CASSLTGDSGYTF
cdr3_nt: TGTGCCAGCAGCTTAACGGGGGATTCTGGCTACACCTTC

j_call: TRBJ2-1
d_call: TRBD1
clone_size: NA
v_call: TRBV19
cdr3_aa: CASSITGTDQYNEQFF
cdr3_nt: TGTGCCAGTAGTATAACCGGGACAGATCAATACAATGAGCAGTTCTTC

j_call: TRBJ2-7
d_call: NA
clone_size: NA
v_call: TRBV10-3
cdr3_aa: CAISEVPYEQYF
cdr3_nt: TGTGCCATCAGTGAAGTTCCCTACGAGCAGTACTTC

j_call: TRBJ1-2
d_call: TRBD1
clone_size: NA
v_call: TRBV27
cdr3_aa: CASSLSGTDLYGYTF
cdr3_nt: TGTGCCAGCAGTTTATCCGGGACAGACCTCTATGGCTACACCTTC

j_call: TRBJ1-4
d_call: NA
clone_size: NA
v_call: TRBV7-9
cdr3_aa: CASSLGPGEVGEKLFF
cdr3_nt: TGTGCCAGCAGCTTAGGACCAGGGGAAGTGGGCGAAAAACTGTTTTTT

j_call: TRBJ1-2
d_call: TRBD1
clone_size: NA
v_call: TRBV5-8
cdr3_aa: CASSRQGIDRVANYGYTF
cdr3_nt: TGTGCCAGCAGCCGACAGGGTATAGACAGGGTGGCTAACTATGGCTACACCTTC

j_call: TRBJ2-7
d_call: TRBD2
clone_size: NA
v_call: TRBV9
cdr3_aa: CASSVQAGGITEQYF
cdr3_nt: TGTGCCAGCAGCGTACAGGCGGGGGGTATTACCGAGCAGTACTTC

j_call: TRBJ1-5
d_call: TRBD1
clone_size: few
v_call: TRBV5-6
cdr3_aa: CASSFTGGGGNQPQHF
cdr3_nt: TGTGCCAGCAGCTTCACAGGGGGGGGTGGCAATCAGCCCCAGCATTTT

j_call: TRBJ2-5
d_call: TRBD2
clone_size: NA
v_call: TRBV19
cdr3_aa: CASSITSGGALETQYF
cdr3_nt: TGTGCCAGTAGTATCACTAGCGGGGGGGCTTTAGAGACCCAGTACTTC

j_call: TRBJ2-7
d_call: NA
clone_size: NA
v_call: TRBV5-5
cdr3_aa: CASSLEGFQYF
cdr3_nt: TGTGCCAGCAGCTTGGAGGGGTTTCAGTACTTC

j_call: TRBJ1-6
d_call: NA
clone_size: NA
v_call: TRBV6-1
cdr3_aa: CASSEESSNSPLHF
cdr3_nt: TGTGCCAGCAGTGAGGAGTCCTCTAATTCACCCCTCCACTTT

j_call: TRBJ2-2
d_call: TRBD2
clone_size: few
v_call: TRBV6-4
cdr3_aa: CASSPRLAANTGELFF
cdr3_nt: TGTGCCAGCAGCCCCCGACTAGCGGCGAACACCGGGGAGCTGTTTTTT

j_call: TRBJ1-4
d_call: NA
clone_size: NA
v_call: TRBV5-6
cdr3_aa: CASSFGLGDEKLFF
cdr3_nt: TGTGCCAGCAGCTTTGGGCTGGGGGATGAAAAACTGTTTTTT

j_call: TRBJ2-1
d_call: TRBD1
clone_size: once
v_call: TRBV6-5
cdr3_aa: CASSTGTVQFF
cdr3_nt: TGTGCCAGCAGTACCGGGACAGTACAGTTCTTC

j_call: TRBJ1-4
d_call: NA
clone_size: NA
v_call: TRBV10-3
cdr3_aa: CAISESSKAGDEKLFF
cdr3_nt: TGTGCCATCAGTGAGTCGTCTAAGGCAGGGGATGAAAAACTGTTTTTT